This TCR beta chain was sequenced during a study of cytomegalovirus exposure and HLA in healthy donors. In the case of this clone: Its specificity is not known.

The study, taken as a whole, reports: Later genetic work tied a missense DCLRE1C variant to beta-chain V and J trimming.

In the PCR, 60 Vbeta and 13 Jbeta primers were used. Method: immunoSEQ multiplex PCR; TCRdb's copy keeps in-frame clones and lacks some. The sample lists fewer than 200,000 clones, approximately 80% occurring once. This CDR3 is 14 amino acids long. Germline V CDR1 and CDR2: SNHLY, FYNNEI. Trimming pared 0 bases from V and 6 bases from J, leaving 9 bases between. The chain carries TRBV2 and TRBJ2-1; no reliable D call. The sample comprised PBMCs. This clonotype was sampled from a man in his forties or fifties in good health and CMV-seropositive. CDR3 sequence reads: CASSEALLSNEQFF. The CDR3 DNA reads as TGTGCCAGCAGTGAAGCCCTACTTTCCAATGAGCAGTTCTTC.